These 27 T cell receptor beta chains originate from one sample sequenced in a study of blood T cell repertoires in COVID-19 (dated by TCRdb to the early 2020s). The library was produced with the immunoSEQ multiplex PCR assay. Here the immuneACCESS table is served through TCRdb, limited to in-frame sequences with V and J called. Missing clones are a known gap in these copies; in checked studies unresolved V genes cover under half, and the rest lacks a known reason. The sample profile shows over 95,000 clones; 60% to 85% of them were found once. Of the sample, 15% to 20% is held by the ten largest clones. The sequencing sample was made of peripheral blood. These receptors originate from a woman of 80 years or more with active or convalescent COVID-19.

The chain has TRBV30 and TRBJ1-2; no clear D. The CDR3 is made up of 12 amino acids. V was cut by 0 bases and J by 4 bases, with 6 bases left in between. Germline V CDR1 and CDR2: GTSNPN, SVGIG (reference sequence). This CDR3 is CAWSVLSYGYTF. The CDR3 DNA sequence: TGTGCCTGGAGTGTACTTTCCTATGGCTACACCTTC.

This sequence joins TRBV2 and TRBJ2-1; unclear D gene. This CDR3 has 11 amino acids. Germline V gene data show CDR1 as SNHLY and CDR2 as FYNNEI. Trimming stripped 6 bases from V and 4 bases from J, with 4 bases between. In nucleotides, the CDR3 is TGTGCCAGCAGGGCTTACAATGAGCAGTTCTTC. It translates to CASRAYNEQFF.

This clone showed up just once. The chain combines TRBV10-3 with TRBJ2-7, with 7 bases aligning to TRBD1. Unmatched junction bases numbered 2, after V lost 0 bases and J lost 3 bases. The CDR3 contains 14 residues. CDR1 ENHRY and CDR2 SYGVKD come from the germline V gene. CDR3 in DNA: TGTGCCATCAGTGAGTCCGGACAGGACTACGAGCAGTACTTC. Translating it yields CAISESGQDYEQYF.

The chain employs TRBV20-1 and TRBJ2-4; 8 bases are a match to TRBD2. Looked up from germline, CDR1 is DFQATT and CDR2 is SNEGSKA (reference sequence). This CDR3 region has 12 residues. J was trimmed by 13 bases and V by 3 bases; bases with no gene match: 8. Here the CDR3 reads CSASLVAGFQYF. In DNA form, the CDR3 reads TGCAGTGCTAGTCTAGTAGCGGGATTCCAGTACTTC.

The V gene is TRBV2, the J gene TRBJ2-2; 8 bases map to TRBD2. V was clipped by 6 bases and J by 7 bases; unmatched bases: 7. Per the germline V gene, CDR1 is SNHLY and CDR2 is FYNNEI. This CDR3 is 14 amino acids long. CDR3 DNA: TGTGCCAGCAGGGGACTAGTTATGGGCGGGGAGCTGTTTTTT. Translated, it gives CASRGLVMGGELFF.

This chain uses TRBV27 with TRBJ2-5; TRBD2 agrees at 12 bases. V was clipped by 8 bases and J by 4 bases; unmatched bases: 17. The CDR3 totals 18 residues. The germline V gene has CDR1 MNHEY and CDR2 SMNVEV (reference sequence). The CDR3 is CASAGLAGRPGGRETQYF. The CDR3 nucleotides are TGTGCCAGCGCCGGACTAGCGGGAAGACCCGGCGGACGAGAGACCCAGTACTTC.

The V and J genes are TRBV5-4 and TRBJ1-2; possible D gene TRBD1, 6 bases. This CDR3 comprises 14 residues. CDR1 SGHNT and CDR2 YYREEE come from the germline V gene (reference sequence). V dropped 5 bases and J dropped 2 bases, with 13 bases sitting between them. CDR3 sequence (DNA): TGTGCCAGCAGATTACAGGGTACGAACTATGGCTACACCTTC. This codes for CASRLQGTNYGYTF.

The chain carries TRBV21-1 and TRBJ1-1; the listed D gene, TRBD1, was not tested against the DNA. TRBV21-1 is reported as a pseudogene. CDR3 length equals 14 residues. The CDR3 bases are TGTGCCAGCAGCGCGGACAGGTTGAACACTGAAGCTTTCTTT. This sequence encodes CASSADRLNTEAFF.

This sequence joins TRBV6-5 and TRBJ1-2; 7 nucleotides agree with TRBD1. Germline V gives CDR1 MNHEY, CDR2 SVGAGI. The CDR3 consists of 14 residues. J gave up 2 bases and V 6 bases, and 6 bases lay outside the gene matches. Here the CDR3 reads CASSRDSLNYGYTF. The CDR3 region has the DNA TGTGCCAGCAGCAGGGACAGTTTAAACTATGGCTACACCTTC.

CDR3 amino acids: CASSLGGHTGELFF. As DNA, the CDR3 is TGTGCCAGCAGCCTCGGCGGGCACACCGGGGAGCTGTTTTTT. This chain links TRBV7-8 with TRBJ2-2; a weak D match, TRBD2 (5 bases). Germline loops: CDR1 SGHVS, CDR2 FQNEAQ. The CDR3 totals 14 residues. The V end was cut by 5 bases, the J end by 3 bases, with 10 bases between. The full variable domain, with the rest looked up from reference TRBV7-8 and TRBJ2-2, is GAGVSQSPRYKVAKRGQDVALRCDPISGHVSLFWYQQALGQGPEFLTYFQNEAQLDKSGLPSDRFFAERPEGSVSTLKIQRTQQEDSAVYLCASSLGGHTGELFFGEGSRLTVL.

The J gene is TRBJ2-7, the V gene TRBV9; 9 bases are shared with TRBD2. V shed 0 bases and J 4 bases; nucleotides not matched to a gene: 8. CDR1 and CDR2 (germline): SGDLS, YYNGEE. The CDR3 length is 16 residues. In DNA form, the CDR3 reads TGTGCCAGCAGCGTAGGGGACGCGGGAGGGGCGTACGAGCAGTACTTC. Its translation is CASSVGDAGGAYEQYF.

The chain recombines TRBV7-4 with TRBJ1-6, with 9 bases fitting TRBD1. V lost 1 base and J lost 9; bases outside the gene matches: 16. The CDR3 has 19 amino acids. From germline, CDR1 is SGHVT and CDR2 SQSDAQ. This CDR3 is CASSLGDRVGTTKGSPLHF. In DNA form, the CDR3 reads TGTGCCAGCAGCTTAGGGGACAGGGTGGGTACCACCAAGGGTTCACCCCTCCACTTT.

As regards this clone: Distinct nucleotide sequences in the sample also encode this CDR3. The CDR3 spells CSASTGSNQPQHF. The CDR3 DNA is TGCAGTGCTAGTACGGGTAGCAATCAGCCCCAGCATTTT. The chain has TRBV20-1 and TRBJ1-5; D ambiguous. Per germline, CDR1 DFQATT and CDR2 SNEGSKA (reference sequence). CDR3 length: 13 residues. Deletions cut 3 bases from V and 0 bases from J, with 6 bases between.

For the CDR3, the DNA is TGTGCCACCAGCAGAGAGCCCCCAAGGAGGGGACGGACCTACGAGCAGTACTTC. It is translated as CATSREPPRRGRTYEQYF. The chain has TRBV15 and TRBJ2-7; a possible D gene is TRBD2 (6 bases). There are 18 residues in the CDR3. CDR1 LNHNV and CDR2 YYDKDF come from the germline V gene (reference sequence). The V end lost 0 bases, the J end lost 2 bases, and 20 bases lay between the germline ends. The full variable domain, with the rest looked up from reference TRBV15 and TRBJ2-7, is DAMVIQNPRYQVTQFGKPVTLSCSQTLNHNVMYWYQQKSSQAPKLLFHYYDKDFNNEADTPDNFQSRRPNTSFCFLDIRSPGLGDTAMYLCATSREPPRRGRTYEQYFGPGTRLTVT.

The chain is built from TRBV19 and TRBJ2-7, with a possible D match to TRBD1 (6 bases). Germline CDR1 and CDR2: LNHDA and SQIVND (reference sequence). Trimming stripped 5 bases from V and 3 bases from J, with 14 bases between. This CDR3 has 14 amino acids. CDR3 in DNA: TGTGCCAGTAGTTTGGTGGGACAACACTACGAGCAGTACTTC. Its translation: CASSLVGQHYEQYF.

This rearrangement joins TRBV6-5 to TRBJ1-1, with TRBD1 matching over 7 bases. There are 14 residues in the CDR3. In germline, CDR1 is MNHEY, CDR2 SVGAGI. V was pared by 2 bases and J by 5 bases, with 5 bases of the junction left unmatched. CDR3: CASSYLRQGTEAFF. CDR3 coding DNA: TGTGCCAGCAGTTACCTACGACAGGGTACTGAAGCTTTCTTT.

The genes are TRBV15 and TRBJ2-1; D uncertain. The CDR3 length is 16 residues. Germline assignment: CDR1 LNHNV and CDR2 YYDKDF (reference sequence). Trimming shortened V by 0 bases and J by 0 bases, and 9 bases separated the two germline ends. The CDR3 nucleotides are TGTGCCACCAGCAGAGACACAACCGTCTCCTACAATGAGCAGTTCTTC. The encoded protein is CATSRDTTVSYNEQFF.

The chain employs TRBV2 and TRBJ1-2, with D hard to call. This CDR3 is 14 amino acids long. Per germline, CDR1 SNHLY and CDR2 FYNNEI. The V end was cut by 7 bases, the J end by 2 bases, with 14 bases between. Here the CDR3 DNA reads TGTGCCAGCATTTCTTCGAGGGTGAACTATGGCTACACCTTC. Protein sequence: CASISSRVNYGYTF.

The rearrangement joins TRBV6-6 to TRBJ2-1, with 7 bases that match TRBD1. Trimming took 2 bases from V and 8 from J; bases not matched to a gene: 6. The CDR3 totals 14 residues. Germline-derived CDR1 and CDR2 are MNHNY and SVGAGI (reference sequence). CDR3 loop: CASSYARQGYEQFF. As DNA, the CDR3 is TGTGCCAGCAGTTACGCGCGACAGGGTTATGAGCAGTTCTTC.

The chain uses TRBV15 and TRBJ1-4; D not certain. Germline-derived CDR1 and CDR2 are LNHNV and YYDKDF (reference sequence). The CDR3 is 15 amino acids. V was trimmed by 5 bases and J by 6 bases, leaving 16 bases between them. The chain's CDR3 is CATSPFAGAYEKLFF. In DNA form, the CDR3 reads TGTGCCACCAGCCCATTTGCGGGAGCCTATGAAAAACTGTTTTTT. The full variable domain, with the rest looked up from reference TRBV15 and TRBJ1-4, is DAMVIQNPRYQVTQFGKPVTLSCSQTLNHNVMYWYQQKSSQAPKLLFHYYDKDFNNEADTPDNFQSRRPNTSFCFLDIRSPGLGDTAMYLCATSPFAGAYEKLFFGSGTQLSVL.

This clone was counted a single time. The rearrangement joins TRBV2 to TRBJ2-1, with 8 bases that match TRBD1. Per the germline V gene, CDR1 is SNHLY and CDR2 is FYNNEI. The CDR3 loop spans 15 amino acids. The V segment lost 5 bases and the J segment 4 bases; nucleotides outside the gene matches: 7. In nucleotides, the CDR3 is TGTGCCAGCAGTTACGACAGGGGCCAATACAATGAGCAGTTCTTC. Translating gives CASSYDRGQYNEQFF.

This sequence joins TRBV28 and TRBJ2-2, with 12 bases identical to TRBD2. In germline, CDR1 is MDHEN, CDR2 SYDVKM. The CDR3 is 18 residues long. V lost 6 bases to trimming and J lost 1 base; unmatched junction nucleotides: 9. CDR3 sequence: CASSTLGGLAGNTGELFF. For the CDR3, the DNA is TGTGCCAGCAGCACACTGGGGGGACTAGCGGGGAACACCGGGGAGCTGTTTTTT.

This chain links TRBV25-1 with TRBJ2-5; the D gene is possibly TRBD2 (6 bases). Trimming took 4 bases from V and 2 from J, leaving 11 bases between them. The CDR3 runs to 14 residues. Germline assignment: CDR1 MGHDK and CDR2 SYGVNS. This chain's CDR3 is CASSVPGLQETQYF. For the CDR3, the DNA is TGTGCCAGCAGTGTCCCGGGACTGCAAGAGACCCAGTACTTC.

This chain joins TRBV6-1 and TRBJ1-6, with 7 bases matching TRBD1. The CDR3 is 19 amino acids. V lost 3 bases to trimming and J lost 0 bases; unmatched junction nucleotides: 11. Germline assignment: CDR1 MNHNS and CDR2 SASEGT. The CDR3 here is CASSETGPNPSSYNSPLHF. DNA of the CDR3: TGTGCCAGCAGTGAGACAGGGCCTAATCCGAGCTCCTATAATTCACCCCTCCACTTT.

Written as DNA, the CDR3 is TGTGCCAGCAGTGCCGGACTAGCAGCAGATACGCAGTATTTT. Its protein product is CASSAGLAADTQYF. The genes are TRBV25-1 and TRBJ2-3; 8 nucleotides match TRBD2. This CDR3 has 14 amino acids. After removal of 4 bases from V and 4 bases from J, the junction contained 4 bases not matched to a gene. CDR1 and CDR2 (germline): MGHDK, SYGVNS.

This chain connects TRBV9 to TRBJ1-5; 9 positions agree with TRBD1. After removal of 2 bases from V and 9 bases from J, the junction contained 6 bases not matched to a gene. Germline loops: CDR1 SGDLS, CDR2 YYNGEE. This CDR3 contains 14 residues. CDR3 coding DNA: TGTGCCAGCAGCGTGGGACAGGGTCTTACGCCCCAGCATTTT. Amino acid sequence: CASSVGQGLTPQHF.

The chain recombines TRBV5-4 with TRBJ1-1; D is unresolved. Germline V gives CDR1 SGHNT, CDR2 YYREEE (reference sequence). Trimming shortened V by 4 bases and J by 6 bases, and 19 bases separated the two germline ends. This CDR3 comprises 15 residues. The CDR3 DNA sequence: TGTGCCAGCAGCCAAAGACGGGGAGGGAGTCCTGAAGCTTTCTTT. It yields the protein CASSQRRGGSPEAFF.